This entry lists 8 T cell receptor beta chains sequenced from one sample in a study of spatial heterogeneity in lung cancer. Time point in this sample: sample taken at primary tumor resection. TCRs were sequenced from unsorted whole RNA of tumor, nontumor lung or PBMC. MiXCR, applied by TCRdb to the 5' RACE reads, yields one record per CDR3 protein. The profile shows 89,000 or so distinct CDR3 sequences, 15% to 25% of them singletons. The specimen was PBMCs, collected at surgery. The receptors stem from a male donor with early-stage non-small cell lung cancer.

There are a few counts of this clonotype. V is TRBV4-2 and J is TRBJ2-1; TRBD2 matches at 10 bases. The J segment lost 0 bases and the V segment lost 3 bases, leaving 8 bases of the junction unmatched. The CDR3 contains 18 residues. Germline CDR1 is LGHNA and CDR2 is YNFKEQ. The CDR3, as DNA: TGTGCCAGCAGCCACACCCAAGCTAGCGGGGGCTCCTACAATGAGCAGTTCTTC. Amino acids: CASSHTQASGGSYNEQFF.

The chain employs TRBV12-3 or TRBV12-4 and TRBJ2-3; unclear D gene. The V end lost 6 bases, the J end lost 5 bases, and 6 bases lay between the germline ends. CDR3 length: 11 residues. The CDR3, as DNA: TGTGCCAGCAGCCACTTAGATACGCAGTATTTT. This sequence encodes CASSHLDTQYF.

This clonotype was observed many times. This chain connects TRBV2 to TRBJ2-7; TRBD1 aligns across 7 bases. CDR1 is SNHLY and CDR2 is FYNNEI in the germline V gene. V shed 2 bases, J shed 2 bases, and the junction held 3 bases outside the gene matches. The length of the CDR3 is 14 residues. The CDR3 reads CASSEQGVPYEQYF. DNA for the CDR3: TGTGCCAGCAGTGAACAGGGGGTACCCTACGAGCAGTACTTC.

The chain has TRBV27 and TRBJ1-2; 8 nucleotides line up with TRBD1. CDR1 and CDR2 (germline): MNHEY, SMNVEV (reference sequence). The CDR3 has 13 residues. The trim removed 2 bases at V and 8 bases at J, leaving 4 bases unmatched. CDR3 coding DNA: TGTGCCAGCAGTTTACAGGGGGCTTGGGGCTACACCTTC. Translation gives CASSLQGAWGYTF.

This chain joins TRBV6-5 and TRBJ1-6; D gene ambiguous. V dropped 6 bases and J dropped 5 bases, with 11 bases sitting between them. CDR1 is MNHEY, CDR2 SVGAGI, per germline. The CDR3 consists of 14 residues. In nucleotides, the CDR3 is TGTGCCAGCAGGCAGACACCGAATAATTCACCCCTCCACTTT. As protein: CASRQTPNNSPLHF.

V is TRBV5-5 and J is TRBJ2-1; D is unresolved. The CDR3 covers 15 residues. Germline V gene sequence: CDR1 SGHKS, CDR2 YYEKEE (reference sequence). V was trimmed by 0 bases and J by 1 base, leaving 8 bases between them. The CDR3 region is CASSLAVRSYNEQFF. For the CDR3, the DNA is TGTGCCAGCAGCTTGGCAGTTAGGTCCTACAATGAGCAGTTCTTC.

This clonotype was found many times. This chain links TRBV6-1 with TRBJ1-1, with 7 positions matching TRBD1. Germline CDR1 and CDR2: MNHNS and SASEGT. J gave up 1 base and V 8 bases, and 7 bases lay outside the gene matches. The CDR3 has 14 amino acids. The CDR3 DNA reads TGTGCCAGCGAAACAGGGGCCCAGAACACTGAAGCTTTCTTT. Its translation: CASETGAQNTEAFF.

The chain has TRBV12-3 or TRBV12-4 and TRBJ1-4; 9 nucleotides agree with TRBD1. This CDR3 has 15 residues. V was pared by 5 bases and J by 2 bases, with 3 bases of the junction left unmatched. The CDR3 protein is CASSPGTGTNEKLFF. CDR3 DNA sequence: TGTGCCAGCAGTCCCGGGACAGGGACTAATGAAAAACTGTTTTTT.